The clone carrying this T cell receptor (beta chain) was seen only a few times. This record comes from a study of blood T cell repertoires in COVID-19. Measured with immunoSEQ multiplex PCR; TCRdb has only the in-frame clones, and not every one. The sample contains about 220,000 clones, over 75% of which appear only once. V gave up 5 bases and J gave up 9 bases; unmatched junction bases: 9. The CDR3 length is 15 residues. Looked up from germline, CDR1 is SGHRS and CDR2 is YFSETQ. V is TRBV5-1 and J is TRBJ1-5; 12 bases map to TRBD1. Sample: peripheral blood. This clonotype was sampled from a human donor in a cohort sampled during active COVID-19. The CDR3 here is CASSPGTGGLPPQHF. The CDR3 DNA follows: TGCGCCAGCAGTCCCGGGACAGGGGGCCTTCCGCCCCAGCATTTT.